The T cell receptor beta chain described here comes from a study of blood T cell repertoires in COVID-19. Using immunoSEQ multiplex PCR, the repertoire was profiled, and TCRdb retains in-frame clones only, with some absent. The profile shows around 50,000 clones, 70% to 90% of them singletons. This clone has just a few counts. Sequencing was done on a sample of peripheral blood. The clonotype originates from a human donor in a cohort sampled during active COVID-19.

CDR3 sequence: CASSPGTGGNQPQHF. Here the CDR3 DNA reads TGTGCCAGCAGTCCCGGGACAGGGGGAAATCAGCCCCAGCATTTT. The chain is built from TRBV6-5 and TRBJ1-5; TRBD1 matches 11 bases. Trimming took 5 bases from V and 4 from J; bases not matched to a gene: 4. This CDR3 is built from 15 residues. Per germline, CDR1 MNHEY and CDR2 SVGAGI.